Following are 32 T cell receptor beta chains from one sample sequenced in a study of cytomegalovirus exposure and HLA in healthy donors. PCR used 60 Vbeta primers and 13 Jbeta primers. The data were produced by immunoSEQ multiplex PCR, yet TCRdb's version contains in-frame clones alone and is incomplete. The data show about 160,000 clones, with about four fifths seen just once and 7.5% to 9% held by the top ten. Sequenced material: PBMCs. The receptors were sampled from a male donor in good health and CMV-seropositive.

V is TRBV10-1 and J is TRBJ2-1, with 12 bases lining up with TRBD2. The trim removed 6 bases at V and 8 bases at J, leaving 14 bases unmatched. This CDR3 has 17 residues. Per germline, CDR1 WNHNN and CDR2 SYGVQD (reference sequence). For the CDR3, the DNA is TGCGCCAGCAGCTCAGACCTAGCGGGAGGGTACGCGGATGAGCAGTTCTTC. Protein sequence: CASSSDLAGGYADEQFF.

This clone was observed a handful of times. CDR3 in amino acids: CASSEGTGSTPTNEKLFF. The CDR3 DNA reads as TGTGCCAGCAGTGAAGGGACAGGATCTACGCCAACTAATGAAAAACTGTTTTTT. This chain connects TRBV2 to TRBJ1-4; 7 bases align to TRBD1. The CDR3 contains 18 residues. CDR1 SNHLY and CDR2 FYNNEI come from the germline V gene. Trimming removed 1 base from V and 0 bases from J; junction bases left unmatched: 8.

V and J are TRBV10-3 and TRBJ2-5, with 10 nucleotides matching TRBD1. The germline V gene encodes CDR1 ENHRY and CDR2 SYGVKD. The CDR3 consists of 14 residues. J lost 4 bases, V lost 6 bases, and 5 bases had no gene match. CDR3 region: CAIREDRGRETQYF. CDR3 nucleotide sequence: TGTGCCATCAGGGAGGACAGGGGGAGAGAGACCCAGTACTTC.

The gene calls are TRBV25-1 and TRBJ2-7, with a possible D match to TRBD2 (6 bases). The V gene's germline CDR1 is MGHDK and CDR2 SYGVNS. The V end was cut by 3 bases, the J end by 6 bases, with 15 bases between. The CDR3 contains 14 residues. CDR3 in DNA: TGTGCCAGCAGTGAGGAGGGGATAAGGCGCGAGCAGTACTTC. Its protein is CASSEEGIRREQYF.

The chain joins TRBV11-2 to TRBJ1-1; TRBD1 matches at 9 bases. The V gene's germline CDR1 is SGHAT and CDR2 FQNNGV. Unmatched junction bases numbered 10, after V lost 5 bases and J lost 6 bases. The CDR3 is made up of 15 amino acids. The DNA for the CDR3 is TGTGCCAGCAGCCAAATAAATTGGGACAGGGCTGAAGCTTTCTTT. This translates into CASSQINWDRAEAFF.

This clone has only a few counts. This chain uses TRBV19 with TRBJ1-4; D unresolved. The germline CDR1 and CDR2 sequences are LNHDA and SQIVND (reference sequence). The CDR3 runs 13 residues. The V end lost 5 bases, the J end lost 8 bases, and 12 bases lay between the germline ends. The CDR3 reads CASSAAGVEKLFF. DNA for the CDR3: TGTGCCAGTAGTGCGGCCGGGGTAGAAAAACTGTTTTTT.

Points on this clone: No conserved phenylalanine or tryptophan ends this CDR3, so it is likely a read error. This chain uses TRBV6-1 with TRBJ1-2; tentative D call: TRBD1 (5 bases). The CDR3 has 14 amino acids. CDR1 is MNHNS, CDR2 SASEGT, per germline. V lost 2 bases to trimming and J lost 4 bases, with 11 bases between them. Written as DNA, the CDR3 is TGTGCCAGCAGTGAACAGGGAGGCAGCTATGGCTACACCCTC. Protein sequence: CASSEQGGSYGYTL.

This clone was observed a handful of times. The chain links TRBV6-5 to TRBJ1-1, with unresolved D. Germline V CDR1 and CDR2: MNHEY, SVGAGI. V shed 0 bases and J shed 2 bases, with 13 bases lying between them. The CDR3 runs to 16 residues. The CDR3 sequence is CASSYSSGRLNTEAFF. In nucleotides, the CDR3 is TGTGCCAGCAGTTACTCGTCGGGAAGACTAAACACTGAAGCTTTCTTT.

The chain carries TRBV7-2 and TRBJ1-6, with D maybe TRBD1 (5 bases). The germline V gene encodes CDR1 SGHTA and CDR2 FQGNSA. V was cut by 5 bases and J by 4 bases, with 12 bases left in between. The CDR3 sequence is 15 residues long. CDR3 coding DNA: TGTGCCAGCAGCGTCAGACAGCCATATAATTCACCCCTCCACTTT. This translates into CASSVRQPYNSPLHF.

V usage is TRBV5-1 and J usage is TRBJ2-3; 9 bases line up with TRBD1. Germline V gives CDR1 SGHRS, CDR2 YFSETQ. The CDR3 runs to 14 residues. The V and J ends lost 4 bases and 6 bases, in that order; junction bases with no gene match: 6. CDR3 loop: CASSLRQGGDTQYF. CDR3 in DNA: TGCGCCAGCAGCCTCCGACAGGGGGGGGATACGCAGTATTTT.

The chain employs TRBV27 and TRBJ1-3; D uncertain. Germline-derived CDR1 and CDR2 are MNHEY and SMNVEV (reference sequence). The CDR3 extends over 18 amino acids. Between the trimmed V and J ends, which lost 1 base and 1 base, there was a span of 17 bases. In DNA, the CDR3 is TGTGCCAGCAGTTTATATATGACTCCTGATAGATCTGGAAACACCATATATTTT. Residues: CASSLYMTPDRSGNTIYF.

This rearrangement joins TRBV9 to TRBJ1-4; no reliable D call. Germline V lookup: CDR1 SGDLS, CDR2 YYNGEE. V was pared by 1 base and J by 2 bases, with 9 bases between. The CDR3 contains 15 residues. CDR3 nucleotides: TGTGCCAGCAGCGTATATGGCGGTACTAATGAAAAACTGTTTTTT. This codes for CASSVYGGTNEKLFF.

V is TRBV30 and J is TRBJ2-7; maybe TRBD1 (6 bases). V lost 5 bases, J lost 6 bases, and 20 bases lay in between. The germline CDR1 and CDR2 sequences are GTSNPN and SVGIG (reference sequence). CDR3 length: 14 amino acids. CDR3 amino acids: CAWAIPGAVGEQYF. The CDR3 nucleotides read TGTGCCTGGGCGATTCCAGGGGCTGTGGGCGAGCAGTACTTC.

The CDR3 coding sequence is TGTGCCAGCAGCTTGCGACGCGGGGGAGAGGAGACCCAGTACTTC. It codes for CASSLRRGGEETQYF. The gene calls are TRBV5-5 and TRBJ2-5; 7 bases align to TRBD2. From germline, CDR1 is SGHKS and CDR2 YYEKEE (reference sequence). CDR3 length equals 15 residues. Trimming at V came to 1 base and at J to 5 bases, leaving 8 bases not matched to a gene. The full variable domain, completed using reference TRBV5-5 and TRBJ2-5, is DAGVTQSPTHLIKTRGQQVTLRCSPISGHKSVSWYQQVLGQGPQFIFQYYEKEERGRGNFPDRFSARQFPNYSSELNVNALLLGDSALYLCASSLRRGGEETQYFGPGTRLLVL.

The gene calls are TRBV27 and TRBJ2-5, with 10 bases identical to TRBD2. Germline V gene data show CDR1 as MNHEY and CDR2 as SMNVEV (reference sequence). This CDR3 has 14 amino acids. With 5 bases clipped from V and 4 bases from J, the junction kept 4 bases outside the gene matches. In DNA form, the CDR3 reads TGTGCCAGCAGTGAGCGGGGGGGCGTAGAGACCCAGTACTTC. Translated, it gives CASSERGGVETQYF.

The chain combines TRBV6-5 with TRBJ1-5, with D hard to call. Germline V gene sequence: CDR1 MNHEY, CDR2 SVGAGI. The CDR3 has 13 amino acids. Trimming removed 8 bases from V and 3 bases from J, with 11 bases in between. The CDR3 spells CASGPWLNQPQHF. CDR3 DNA sequence: TGTGCCAGCGGCCCTTGGCTCAATCAGCCCCAGCATTTT.

The gene calls are TRBV5-8 and TRBJ1-2; D remains unclear. Per germline, CDR1 SGHTS and CDR2 YDEGEE. The CDR3 loop spans 13 amino acids. Trimming left V 0 bases short and J 5 bases short, with 8 bases between. The CDR3 DNA reads as TGTGCCAGCAGCTTGGTGTCCTATTATGGCTACACCTTC. It specifies CASSLVSYYGYTF.

V and J are TRBV5-6 and TRBJ1-1, with D uncertain. The CDR3 consists of 13 residues. From germline, CDR1 is SGHDT and CDR2 YYEEEE. Deletions cut 1 base from V and 9 bases from J, with 13 bases between. The CDR3 nucleotides read TGTGCCAGCAGCTTGAGGTCCAGGTTTCAAGCTTTCTTT. Protein: CASSLRSRFQAFF. The full variable domain, completed using reference TRBV5-6 and TRBJ1-1, is DAGVTQSPTHLIKTRGQQVTLRCSPKSGHDTVSWYQQALGQGPQFIFQYYEEEERQRGNFPDRFSGHQFPNYSSELNVNALLLGDSALYLCASSLRSRFQAFFGQGTRLTVV.

The CDR3 loop reads CASRPTGTDTQYF. CDR3 DNA: TGTGCCAGCAGGCCAACTGGCACAGATACGCAGTATTTT. The chain recombines TRBV14 with TRBJ2-3; D uncertain. This CDR3 has 13 amino acids. Trimming stripped 6 bases from V and 1 base from J, with 8 bases between. Germline assignment: CDR1 SGHDN and CDR2 FVKESK.

In the case of this clone: Relative to the germline gene, one junction end is altered; a read error may explain this. V is TRBV18 and J is TRBJ1-1; 9 bases line up with TRBD1. The germline CDR1 and CDR2 sequences are KGHSH and LQKENI. CDR3 length: 12 residues. CDR3 in DNA: TGTGCCAGCTCCCCACAGGGGGCACAAGCTTTCTTT. Encoded protein: CASSPQGAQAFF.

This rearrangement joins TRBV6-1 to TRBJ1-3; weak D call: TRBD1 (5 bases). The CDR3 spans 14 residues. CDR1 MNHNS and CDR2 SASEGT come from the germline V gene. V was clipped by 8 bases and J by 1 base, with 12 bases between them. The CDR3 nucleotides read TGTGCCAGCTCCCAGGGTACTTCTGGAAACACCATATATTTT. It is translated as CASSQGTSGNTIYF.

V gene TRBV30 combines with J gene TRBJ1-5, with D maybe TRBD1 (6 bases). This CDR3 is 13 amino acids long. Germline-derived CDR1 and CDR2 are GTSNPN and SVGIG (reference sequence). The V and J ends lost 5 bases and 7 bases respectively, with 15 bases between them. The CDR3 sequence is CAWEQGLGQPQHF. The CDR3 coding sequence is TGTGCCTGGGAACAGGGCCTCGGCCAGCCCCAGCATTTT.

The CDR3 sequence: CASSLSPPFEQAFSGYTF. CDR3 DNA: TGTGCCAGCAGTTTATCGCCCCCCTTCGAACAGGCCTTTAGTGGCTACACCTTC. The J gene is TRBJ1-2, the V gene TRBV27; possible D gene TRBD1, 5 bases. The CDR3 extends over 18 amino acids. V was shortened by 0 bases and J by 7 bases, with 24 bases between the two germline ends. CDR1 MNHEY and CDR2 SMNVEV come from the germline V gene (reference sequence).

This chain's CDR3 is CASSLIGLGDEAFF. In DNA form, the CDR3 reads TGTGCCAGCAGCCTTATTGGCCTAGGAGATGAAGCTTTCTTT. The chain uses TRBV11-2 and TRBJ1-1; unclear D gene. This CDR3 has 14 amino acids. In germline, CDR1 is SGHAT, CDR2 FQNNGV. Trimming shortened V by 5 bases and J by 7 bases, and 17 bases separated the two germline ends.

The chain employs TRBV2 and TRBJ1-5, with D hard to call. This CDR3 contains 15 residues. In germline, CDR1 is SNHLY, CDR2 FYNNEI. V dropped 1 base and J dropped 9 bases, with 16 bases sitting between them. CDR3 residues: CASSEEVAATSPQHF. Written as DNA, the CDR3 is TGTGCCAGCAGTGAAGAGGTGGCGGCCACCTCGCCCCAGCATTTT.

This chain uses TRBV28 with TRBJ1-1; 8 nucleotides match TRBD1. V lost 9 bases to trimming and J lost 2 bases; unmatched junction nucleotides: 11. Germline V CDR1 and CDR2: MDHEN, SYDVKM. This CDR3 has 15 amino acids. CDR3 DNA: TGTGCCAGTGGGGAGCAGGGGGCCCAAAACACTGAAGCTTTCTTT. As protein: CASGEQGAQNTEAFF.

The rearrangement links TRBV25-1 to TRBJ2-2; 8 bases map to TRBD2. The CDR3 spans 16 residues. V lost 4 bases to trimming and J lost 7 bases; unmatched junction nucleotides: 11. Germline CDR1 MGHDK, CDR2 SYGVNS. CDR3 sequence: CASSASRGGVSGELFF. The CDR3 nucleotides read TGTGCCAGCAGTGCTTCTCGGGGGGGAGTGAGCGGGGAGCTGTTTTTT.

The chain uses TRBV19 and TRBJ1-1; possible D gene TRBD1, 5 bases. The germline V gene encodes CDR1 LNHDA and CDR2 SQIVND (reference sequence). CDR3 length: 14 residues. Trimming cost V 3 bases and J 3 bases, with 11 bases left between them. The CDR3 spells CASSIKRTHTEAFF. The DNA for the CDR3 is TGTGCCAGTAGTATTAAAAGGACACACACTGAAGCTTTCTTT.

The chain joins TRBV30 to TRBJ1-6; 7 bases align to TRBD1. The CDR3 is 17 residues long. The J segment lost 7 bases and the V segment lost 1 base, leaving 13 bases of the junction unmatched. From germline, CDR1 is GTSNPN and CDR2 SVGIG (reference sequence). The CDR3 reads CAWSGIGWPGGNSPLHF. The CDR3 DNA sequence: TGTGCCTGGAGTGGTATTGGGTGGCCAGGGGGAAATTCACCCCTCCACTTT.

V and J are TRBV10-3 and TRBJ1-1, with a tentative D call TRBD1 (6 bases). V lost 5 bases and J 1 base, leaving 11 bases between the germline ends. CDR3 length equals 14 residues. CDR1 ENHRY and CDR2 SYGVKD come from the germline V gene. The CDR3 reads CAISLGHRNTEAFF. The CDR3, as DNA: TGTGCCATCAGTCTGGGACATAGGAACACTGAAGCTTTCTTT.

The chain has TRBV19 and TRBJ2-7; 11 bases line up with TRBD2. Germline CDR1 LNHDA, CDR2 SQIVND (reference sequence). V lost 3 bases to trimming and J lost 3 bases; unmatched junction nucleotides: 1. The CDR3 totals 14 residues. In nucleotides, the CDR3 is TGTGCCAGTAGTATGGGGACTAGCGGCTACGAGCAGTACTTC. Amino acid sequence: CASSMGTSGYEQYF.

This chain connects TRBV5-5 to TRBJ1-4, with D hard to call. Trimming took off 3 bases at V and 4 bases at J, with 19 bases between the two ends. The CDR3 loop spans 17 amino acids. Germline values: CDR1 SGHKS, CDR2 YYEKEE (reference sequence). Written as DNA, the CDR3 is TGTGCCAGCAGCTCCATTACGACGAGGGCCTTTAATGAAAAACTGTTTTTT. Translation: CASSSITTRAFNEKLFF.